A selection of T cell receptor beta chains follows, all from one sample in a study of cytomegalovirus exposure and HLA in healthy donors. The method was immunoSEQ multiplex PCR; TCRdb's version includes in-frame clones alone and lacks a portion of them. Among roughly 150,000 clones listed, 60% to 80% were seen once. Sequenced sample: PBMCs. The receptors derive from a woman aged 25 to 45 in good health and CMV-seronegative. Both conserved end residues are part of each CDR3. A D gene is named only where the DNA matches it firmly. Size is omitted from some rows. Given values are once, few, many or a class for expanded clones.

j_call,clone_size,cdr3_length,d_call,v_call,cdr3_aa,cdr3_nt
TRBJ1-2,-,18,TRBD1,TRBV7-8,CASSFSGTGGAGVDGYTF,TGTGCCAGCAGCTTCTCGGGGACAGGGGGCGCGGGTGTTGATGGCTACACCTTC
TRBJ2-3,few,17,TRBD2,TRBV19,CASSDSSGGHNTDTQYF,TGTGCCAGTAGCGATTCTAGCGGGGGGCATAACACAGATACGCAGTATTTT
TRBJ2-1,-,14,-,TRBV19,CASSIGRGANEQFF,TGTGCCAGTAGTATCGGCAGGGGGGCAAATGAGCAGTTCTTC
TRBJ1-2,-,13,-,TRBV2,CASSRRTVHGYTF,TGTGCCAGCAGCCGACGGACAGTACATGGCTACACCTTC
TRBJ2-2,-,18,-,TRBV10-1,CASSKFPDMLANTGELFF,TGCGCCAGTTCCAAGTTCCCCGACATGTTAGCGAACACCGGGGAGCTGTTTTTT
TRBJ2-5,-,14,TRBD1,TRBV9,CASSVSGGWETQYF,TGTGCCAGCAGCGTGTCAGGGGGTTGGGAGACCCAGTACTTC
TRBJ2-1,-,14,TRBD2,TRBV7-7,CASSYGGAGNEQFF,TGTGCTAGCAGCTACGGGGGGGCGGGGAATGAGCAGTTCTTC
TRBJ2-7,-,15,TRBD1,TRBV19,CASSIDLQGAYEQYF,TGTGCCAGTAGTATAGATCTTCAGGGGGCCTACGAGCAGTACTTC
TRBJ1-3,-,15,TRBD1,TRBV6-1,CASSEGQGPGNTIYF,TGTGCCAGCAGTGAAGGACAGGGACCTGGAAACACCATATATTTT
TRBJ2-7,-,14,TRBD2,TRBV7-8,CASSLLAGGYEQYF,TGTGCCAGCAGCTTACTAGCGGGGGGATACGAGCAGTACTTC
TRBJ2-1,few,15,-,TRBV4-1,CASSPSRDNYNEQFF,TGCGCCAGCAGCCCAAGCCGGGACAACTACAATGAGCAGTTCTTC
TRBJ2-7,few,13,-,TRBV7-9,CASSSVYSYEQYF,TGTGCCAGCAGCTCTGTGTACTCCTACGAGCAGTACTTC
TRBJ2-7,-,14,-,TRBV5-1,CASSLAQGSYEQYF,TGCGCCAGCAGCTTGGCGCAGGGGAGCTACGAGCAGTACTTC
TRBJ2-6,-,14,-,TRBV9,CASSGSPGANVLTF,TGTGCCAGCAGCGGAAGCCCTGGGGCCAACGTCCTGACTTTC
TRBJ1-2,-,11,-,TRBV9,CASSVNDGYTF,TGTGCCAGCAGCGTTAATGATGGCTACACCTTC
TRBJ2-1,-,15,-,TRBV13,CASSATGAGNNEQFF,TGTGCCAGCAGCGCAACAGGGGCGGGGAACAATGAGCAGTTCTTC
TRBJ2-7,-,14,TRBD1,TRBV10-3,CAISGQDIINEQYF,TGTGCCATCAGCGGACAGGACATCATCAACGAGCAGTACTTC
TRBJ1-5,-,13,-,TRBV7-2,CASSLAGDQPQHF,TGTGCCAGCAGCTTAGCGGGAGATCAGCCCCAGCATTTT
TRBJ2-1,-,13,TRBD1,TRBV11-3,CASSAVQGGEQFF,TGTGCCAGCAGCGCCGTACAGGGGGGTGAGCAGTTCTTC
TRBJ2-7,once,13,-,TRBV15,CATSTSPEREQYF,TGTGCCACCAGCACCTCACCCGAGCGCGAGCAGTACTTC
TRBJ2-1,-,16,TRBD2,TRBV27,CASSSLAGGSYNEQFF,TGTGCCAGCAGTTCATTAGCGGGGGGTTCCTACAATGAGCAGTTCTTC
TRBJ1-1,-,14,-,TRBV30,CAWSRVGARGEAFF,TGTGCCTGGAGTCGAGTGGGGGCGAGGGGTGAAGCTTTCTTT
TRBJ2-7,-,15,-,TRBV7-8,CASSFIAGQGYEQYF,TGTGCCAGCAGCTTTATAGCGGGACAGGGCTACGAGCAGTACTTC
TRBJ1-1,-,13,-,TRBV5-6,CASSPQLNTEAFF,TGTGCCAGCAGCCCCCAATTGAACACTGAAGCTTTCTTT
TRBJ1-2,once,12,-,TRBV7-9,CASSFLQGGYTF,TGTGCCAGCAGCTTTTTACAGGGCGGCTACACCTTC
TRBJ2-3,-,15,-,TRBV5-8,CASSLGGGLTDTQYF,TGTGCCAGCAGCTTGGGCGGGGGCCTCACAGATACGCAGTATTTT
TRBJ2-7,once,11,-,TRBV20-1,CSARELYEQYF,TGCAGTGCTAGGGAGTTATACGAGCAGTACTTC
TRBJ1-2,-,14,-,TRBV30,CAWSLSPERYGYTF,TGTGCCTGGTCCCTCAGCCCAGAGCGCTATGGCTACACCTTC